The 9 T cell receptor beta chains reported below all come from one sample, sequenced in a study of shared clonotypes between healthy human individuals. Clones were read by immunoSEQ multiplex PCR, and TCRdb kept only the in-frame ones, dropping some. This table holds around 510,000 clones, around 78% found once. The sample taken for sequencing was PBMCs. These receptors all come from a woman in her 40s in good health. Some clones in this sample may be carry-over from other donors' samples.

This chain links TRBV6-5 with TRBJ1-1; D gene uncertain. CDR3 length: 14 residues. Deletions cut 0 bases from V and 6 bases from J, with 11 bases between. The germline gives CDR1 MNHEY, CDR2 SVGAGI. The CDR3 nucleotides are TGTGCCAGCAGTTACTCTAGGGAAATGGCTGAAGCTTTCTTT. Translation: CASSYSREMAEAFF.

V gene TRBV2 combines with J gene TRBJ2-6; no clear D. The germline CDR1 and CDR2 sequences are SNHLY and FYNNEI. This CDR3 comprises 14 residues. The V and J ends lost 5 bases and 4 bases respectively, with 9 bases between them. The CDR3 is CASSLGSGANVLTF. The CDR3 bases are TGTGCCAGCAGTTTGGGCTCCGGGGCCAACGTCCTGACTTTC.

For this clone: Other DNA sequences from this sample encode an identical CDR3 as well. This chain joins TRBV30 and TRBJ2-7; D assignment may be TRBD1 or TRBD2 (5 bases each). Germline V gene lookup returns CDR1 GTSNPN and CDR2 SVGIG (reference sequence). The length of the CDR3 is 13 residues. The V and J ends lost 1 base and 0 bases respectively, with 7 bases between them. CDR3 residues: CAWSGGRSYEQYF. CDR3 nucleotide sequence: TGTGCCTGGAGTGGGGGACGCTCCTACGAGCAGTACTTC.

This clone was observed at least ten times. The chain uses TRBV5-5 and TRBJ1-1; 8 nucleotides agree with TRBD1. The CDR3 consists of 13 residues. The junction had 0 bases not matched to a gene; V was cut back by 0 bases and J by 5 bases. CDR1 SGHKS and CDR2 YYEKEE come from the germline V gene (reference sequence). The CDR3 region is CASSLGTGTEAFF. For the CDR3, the DNA is TGTGCCAGCAGCTTGGGGACAGGGACTGAAGCTTTCTTT.

Comments on this clone: This may come from a read error, since a much larger clone is one base off. This CDR3 is also generated by other DNA sequences in the sample. The J gene is TRBJ2-7, the V gene TRBV30; D perhaps matches TRBD2 (7 bases). Germline lookup yields CDR1 GTSNPN and CDR2 SVGIG (reference sequence). V dropped 5 bases and J dropped 5 bases, with 16 bases sitting between them. This CDR3 has 13 amino acids. Here the CDR3 DNA reads TGTGCCTGGGATGACAGAGGGGGGGACGAGCAGTACTTC. The encoded protein is CAWDDRGGDEQYF.

This clone was picked up many times. The chain carries TRBV30 and TRBJ2-1, with a possible D match to TRBD1 (6 bases). From germline, CDR1 is GTSNPN and CDR2 SVGIG (reference sequence). The CDR3 has 15 residues. V lost 3 bases and J 4 bases, leaving 16 bases between the germline ends. CDR3: CAWSQGRNGYNEQFF. DNA of the CDR3: TGTGCCTGGAGCCAGGGGCGTAACGGGTACAATGAGCAGTTCTTC.

V usage is TRBV7-2 and J usage is TRBJ2-7; D unclear. Trimming removed 5 bases at V and 2 bases at J, with 7 bases between. The CDR3 has 12 residues. Germline V gene data show CDR1 as SGHTA and CDR2 as FQGNSA. As DNA, the CDR3 is TGTGCCAGCAGCCCGACAACCTACGAGCAGTACTTC. Translation gives CASSPTTYEQYF.

This clone was recorded a few times. The chain couples TRBV18 to TRBJ1-1; 8 bases are a match to TRBD1. Germline CDR1 KGHSH, CDR2 LQKENI. V lost 3 bases, J lost 11 bases, and 8 bases stayed unmatched. This CDR3 region has 13 residues. CDR3 DNA: TGTGCCAGCTCACCGGGACAGGCCCTGACGGCTTTCTTT. It translates to CASSPGQALTAFF.

The rearrangement uses TRBV23-1 and TRBJ2-7; D unresolved. TRBV23-1 falls under the ORF class, with uncertain function. This CDR3 is 14 amino acids long. V was trimmed by 6 bases and J by 1 base, leaving 13 bases between them. The CDR3 is CASRKKKGSYEQYF. In DNA, the CDR3 is TGCGCCAGCAGGAAAAAGAAGGGATCCTACGAGCAGTACTTC.